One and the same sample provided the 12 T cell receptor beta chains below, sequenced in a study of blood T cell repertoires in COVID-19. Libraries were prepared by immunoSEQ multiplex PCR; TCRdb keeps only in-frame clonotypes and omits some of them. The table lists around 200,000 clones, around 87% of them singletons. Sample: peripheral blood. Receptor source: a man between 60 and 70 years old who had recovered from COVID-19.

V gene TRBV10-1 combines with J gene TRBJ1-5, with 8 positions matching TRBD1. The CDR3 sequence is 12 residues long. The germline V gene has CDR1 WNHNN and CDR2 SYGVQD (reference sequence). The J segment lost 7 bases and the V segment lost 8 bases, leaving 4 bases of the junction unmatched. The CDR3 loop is CASGQGEQPQHF. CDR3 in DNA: TGCGCCAGCGGACAGGGAGAACAGCCCCAGCATTTT.

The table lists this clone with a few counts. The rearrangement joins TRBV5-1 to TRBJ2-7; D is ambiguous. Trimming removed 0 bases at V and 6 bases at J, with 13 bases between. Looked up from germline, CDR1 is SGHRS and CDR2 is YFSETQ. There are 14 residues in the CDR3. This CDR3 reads CASSLALDSLEQYF. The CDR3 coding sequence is TGCGCCAGCAGCTTGGCACTTGACTCGCTCGAGCAGTACTTC.

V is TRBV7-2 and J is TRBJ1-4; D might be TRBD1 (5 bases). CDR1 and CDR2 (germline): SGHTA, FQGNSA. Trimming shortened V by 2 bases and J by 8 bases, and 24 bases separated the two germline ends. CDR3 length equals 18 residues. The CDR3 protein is CASSLTPVGGGGGEKLFF. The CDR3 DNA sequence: TGTGCCAGCAGCTTAACTCCGGTGGGGGGAGGAGGCGGAGAAAAACTGTTTTTT.

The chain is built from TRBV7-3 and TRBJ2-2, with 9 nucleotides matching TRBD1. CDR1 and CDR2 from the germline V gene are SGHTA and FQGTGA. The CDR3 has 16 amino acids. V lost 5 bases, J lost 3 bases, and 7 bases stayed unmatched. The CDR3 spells CASSASGTGYTGELFF. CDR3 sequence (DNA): TGTGCCAGCAGCGCCTCCGGGACAGGGTACACCGGGGAGCTGTTTTTT. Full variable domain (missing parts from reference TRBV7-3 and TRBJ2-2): GAGVSQTPSNKVTEKGKYVELRCDPISGHTALYWYRQSLGQGPEFLIYFQGTGAADDSGLPNDRFFAVRPEGSVSTLKIQRTERGDSAVYLCASSASGTGYTGELFFGEGSRLTVL.

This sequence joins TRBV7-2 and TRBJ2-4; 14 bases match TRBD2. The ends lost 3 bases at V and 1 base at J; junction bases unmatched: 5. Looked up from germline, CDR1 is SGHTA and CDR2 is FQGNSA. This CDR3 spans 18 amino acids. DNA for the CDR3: TGTGCCAGCAGCTTTCCGGGGACTAGCGGGGGTGCCAAAAACATTCAGTACTTC. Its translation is CASSFPGTSGGAKNIQYF.

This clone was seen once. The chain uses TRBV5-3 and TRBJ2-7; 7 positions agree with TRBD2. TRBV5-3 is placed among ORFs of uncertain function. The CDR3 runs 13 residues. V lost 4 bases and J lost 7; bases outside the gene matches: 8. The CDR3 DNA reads TGTGCCAGAAGCCGGTCTAGCGGAAAGGAGCAGTACTTC. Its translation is CARSRSSGKEQYF.

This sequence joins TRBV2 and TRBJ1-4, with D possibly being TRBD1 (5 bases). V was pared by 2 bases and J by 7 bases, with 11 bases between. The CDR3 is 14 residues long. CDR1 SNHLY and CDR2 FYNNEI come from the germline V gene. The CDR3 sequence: CASSEHRLFEKLFF. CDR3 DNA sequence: TGTGCCAGCAGTGAACACAGGCTATTTGAAAAACTGTTTTTT.

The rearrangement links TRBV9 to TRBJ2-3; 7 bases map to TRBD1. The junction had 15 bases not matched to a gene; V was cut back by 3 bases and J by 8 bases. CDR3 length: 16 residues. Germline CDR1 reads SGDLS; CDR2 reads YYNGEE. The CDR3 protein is CASSALSGTAFGTQYF. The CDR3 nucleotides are TGTGCCAGCAGCGCCCTTTCCGGGACAGCCTTCGGTACGCAGTATTTT. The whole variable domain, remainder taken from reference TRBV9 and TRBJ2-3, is DSGVTQTPKHLITATGQRVTLRCSPRSGDLSVYWYQQSLDQGLQFLIQYYNGEERAKGNILERFSAQQFPDLHSELNLSSLELGDSALYFCASSALSGTAFGTQYFGPGTRLTVL.

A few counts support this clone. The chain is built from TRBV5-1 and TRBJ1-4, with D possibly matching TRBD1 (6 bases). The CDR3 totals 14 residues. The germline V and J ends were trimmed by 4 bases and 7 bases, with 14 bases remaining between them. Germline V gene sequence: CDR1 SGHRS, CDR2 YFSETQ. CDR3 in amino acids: CASSLGGASEKLFF. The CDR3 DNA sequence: TGCGCCAGCAGCCTCGGGGGGGCGAGTGAAAAACTGTTTTTT.

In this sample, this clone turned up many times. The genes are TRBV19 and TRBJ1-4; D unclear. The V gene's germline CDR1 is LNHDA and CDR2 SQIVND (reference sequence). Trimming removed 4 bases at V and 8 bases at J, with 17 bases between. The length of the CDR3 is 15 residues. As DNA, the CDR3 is TGTGCCAGTAGTACCCCGGAACTACAGCGGGAAAAACTGTTTTTT. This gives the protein CASSTPELQREKLFF.

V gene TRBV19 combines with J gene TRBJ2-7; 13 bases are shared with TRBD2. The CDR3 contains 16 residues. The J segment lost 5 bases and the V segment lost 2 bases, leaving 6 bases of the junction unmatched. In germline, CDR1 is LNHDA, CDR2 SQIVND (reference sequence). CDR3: CASSIPGTSGNHEQYF. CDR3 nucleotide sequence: TGTGCCAGTAGTATACCCGGGACTAGCGGGAACCACGAGCAGTACTTC. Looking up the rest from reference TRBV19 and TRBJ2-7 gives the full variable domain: DGGITQSPKYLFRKEGQNVTLSCEQNLNHDAMYWYRQDPGQGLRLIYYSQIVNDFQKGDIAEGYSVSREKKESFPLTVTSAQKNPTAFYLCASSIPGTSGNHEQYFGPGTRLTVT.

CDR3 DNA sequence: TGTGCCAGCGCCAACAGGGGAGAAGCTTTCTTT. This sequence encodes CASANRGEAFF. The chain has TRBV6-5 and TRBJ1-1; TRBD1 matches 7 bases. CDR3 length equals 11 residues. Germline CDR1 MNHEY, CDR2 SVGAGI. The J segment lost 8 bases and the V segment lost 8 bases, leaving 5 bases of the junction unmatched.